Listed below are T cell receptor beta chains from one sample, sequenced in a study of blood T cell repertoires in COVID-19. Only in-frame clones appear in the TCRdb table, and some are missing; sequencing was by immunoSEQ multiplex PCR. Of hundreds of thousands of clones in the sample, 92% were seen once. Sequencing was carried out using peripheral blood. The receptors were gathered from a man between 60 and 70 years old with COVID-19, enrolled during active disease. The CDR3 runs from the conserved cysteine through the conserved F or W. Fields, in order: clone size, V gene, D gene, J gene, CDR3 protein, CDR3 DNA. A D gene is named only where the DNA matches it firmly. The size of a clone is reported for some rows only, either as once, few or many, or as a class for expanded clones.

-	TRBV7-2	TRBD1	TRBJ2-2	CASSSRGTGEVGGELFF	TGTGCCAGCAGCTCTCGCGGGACAGGGGAGGTGGGCGGGGAGCTGTTTTTT
-	TRBV5-5	TRBD1	TRBJ2-2	CASSLRQGTGTGELFF	TGTGCCAGCAGCTTGAGGCAGGGGACAGGAACCGGGGAGCTGTTTTTT
once	TRBV7-3	-	TRBJ2-7	CASSLEASREQYF	TGTGCCAGCAGCTTAGAGGCGTCGCGCGAGCAGTACTTC
-	TRBV20-1	TRBD2	TRBJ2-1	CSASPTSGRDNEQFF	TGCAGTGCTAGTCCCACTAGCGGGCGGGACAATGAGCAGTTCTTC
-	TRBV27	-	TRBJ2-2	CASSGGTENTGELFF	TGTGCCAGCAGTGGGGGGACAGAGAACACCGGGGAGCTGTTTTTT
-	TRBV3-1/TRBV3-2	-	TRBJ1-2	CASSQGPGVLLIGYGYTF	TGTGCCAGCAGCCAAGGCCCAGGCGTTCTGTTGATAGGCTATGGCTACACCTTC
once	TRBV11-2	-	TRBJ2-2	CASSPIQENTGELFF	TGTGCCAGCAGCCCAATACAGGAGAACACCGGGGAGCTGTTTTTT
-	TRBV15	TRBD2	TRBJ2-3	CATSIVSGSTDTQYF	TGTGCCACCAGCATTGTTAGCGGGAGCACAGATACGCAGTATTTT
-	TRBV5-5	-	TRBJ1-1	CASSLAVGGTEAFF	TGTGCCAGCAGCTTGGCCGTAGGGGGAACTGAAGCTTTCTTT
-	TRBV4-1	TRBD2	TRBJ2-1	CASSPRASGTANEQFF	TGCGCCAGCAGCCCCAGGGCTAGCGGGACGGCCAATGAGCAGTTCTTC
-	TRBV5-6	TRBD2	TRBJ2-7	CASSPGGRPYEQYF	TGTGCCAGCAGCCCGGGGGGGAGGCCCTACGAGCAGTACTTC
-	TRBV20-1	TRBD2	TRBJ2-1	CSASPLGTSGGNEQFF	TGCAGTGCTAGTCCCCTCGGGACTAGCGGGGGGAATGAGCAGTTCTTC
once	TRBV7-8	-	TRBJ2-3	CASSTIGDSSDTQYF	TGTGCCAGCAGTACAATCGGAGACAGTTCAGATACGCAGTATTTT
-	TRBV2	TRBD1	TRBJ1-2	CASSEGRQGNYGYTF	TGTGCCAGCAGTGAAGGGAGACAGGGTAACTATGGCTACACCTTC
-	TRBV18	TRBD1	TRBJ2-7	CASSANRDRVHEQYF	TGTGCCAGCTCGGCGAACCGGGACAGGGTACACGAGCAGTACTTC
few	TRBV6-1	-	TRBJ1-2	CASSEDRGNYGYTF	TGTGCCAGCAGTGAAGATAGGGGTAACTATGGCTACACCTTC
-	TRBV5-5	TRBD1	TRBJ2-7	CASSLEWTGDEQYF	TGTGCCAGCAGCTTGGAATGGACAGGGGATGAGCAGTACTTC
-	TRBV28	TRBD1	TRBJ1-5	CASRPGTGADSNQPQHF	TGTGCCAGCAGACCCGGGACAGGGGCTGATAGCAATCAGCCCCAGCATTTT
-	TRBV7-2	TRBD2	TRBJ2-1	CASSSRRGSSVPYNEQFF	TGTGCCAGCAGCTCCAGGCGGGGGTCTAGCGTTCCCTACAATGAGCAGTTCTTC
-	TRBV7-9	TRBD1	TRBJ1-1	CASSLVRAGGKTEAFF	TGTGCCAGCAGCTTAGTGCGGGCAGGGGGTAAAACTGAAGCTTTCTTT
-	TRBV12-5	-	TRBJ1-1	CASGLQENTEAFF	TGTGCTAGTGGTTTGCAGGAGAACACTGAAGCTTTCTTT
-	TRBV23-1	-	TRBJ1-3	CASSPPRAGNTIYF	TGCGCCAGCAGCCCCCCTAGAGCTGGAAACACCATATATTTT
-	TRBV28	-	TRBJ1-4	CASSPIQKSNEKLFF	TGTGCCAGCAGTCCAATCCAGAAGTCTAATGAAAAACTGTTTTTT
-	TRBV4-1	TRBD1	TRBJ1-4	CASSRVPHGQGVDNEKLFF	TGCGCCAGCAGCCGGGTGCCACATGGACAGGGGGTGGATAATGAAAAACTGTTTTTT
-	TRBV6-5	-	TRBJ1-1	CASSLGTGGEAFF	TGTGCCAGCAGTTTAGGTACGGGTGGGGAAGCTTTCTTT
-	TRBV24-1	TRBD1	TRBJ1-1	CATSGTRTGVEANTEAFF	TGTGCCACCAGTGGGACCCGAACAGGGGTGGAAGCGAACACTGAAGCTTTCTTT
-	TRBV21-1	-	TRBJ2-1	CASSELSGKAYNEQFF	TGTGCCAGCAGTGAGTTAAGCGGGAAGGCCTACAATGAGCAGTTCTTC
-	TRBV6-1	-	TRBJ2-7	CASSEKGRYEQYF	TGTGCCAGCAGTGAAAAGGGGCGCTACGAGCAGTACTTC